This TCR beta chain originates from a study of cytomegalovirus exposure and HLA in healthy donors. J was trimmed by 3 bases and V by 4 bases; bases with no gene match: 4. Germline CDR1 reads ENHRY; CDR2 reads SYGVKD. CDR3 length: 15 amino acids. The primer mix had 60 Vbeta and 13 Jbeta primers. The method was immunoSEQ multiplex PCR; TCRdb's version includes in-frame clones alone and lacks a portion of them. The profile shows approximately 120,000 clones, about 73% of them singletons. The clonotype comes from a woman in her forties or fifties in good health and CMV-seropositive. Source material: PBMCs. This chain joins TRBV10-3 and TRBJ2-3; 10 bases agree with TRBD2. DNA for the CDR3: TGTGCCATCAGTGTGACTAGCGGGCCAACAGATACGCAGTATTTT. This encodes CAISVTSGPTDTQYF.